The subject of this entry is one T cell receptor beta chain. Trimming removed 5 bases from V and 1 base from J; junction bases left unmatched: 7. The CDR3 is 16 residues long. From germline, CDR1 is LGHNT and CDR2 FRNRAP. This record belongs to a study of blood T cell repertoires in COVID-19. On the study more broadly: The samples span acute and convalescent COVID-19 from the United States, Italy and Spain. The analysed material was cDNA or gDNA that came from T cells, B-cell-depleted T cells, or PBMCs.

Methods used by the authors: Counts of nucleated cells, estimated from reference gene primer amplification, were obtained. TCRdb keeps only in-frame clones here, not all; method: immunoSEQ multiplex PCR. The V and J calls and clone size are taken from that table; D and trimming were inferred from the DNA. The sample lists a few hundred thousand clones, about 88% occurring once. V gene TRBV12-5 combines with J gene TRBJ2-2, with TRBD2 matching over 7 bases. The source is a woman between 65 and 79 years old with active or convalescent COVID-19. Sequencing input: peripheral blood. CDR3 protein: CASGPMGGRNTGELFF. CDR3 DNA sequence: TGTGCTAGTGGTCCCATGGGGGGGAGGAACACCGGGGAGCTGTTTTTT.